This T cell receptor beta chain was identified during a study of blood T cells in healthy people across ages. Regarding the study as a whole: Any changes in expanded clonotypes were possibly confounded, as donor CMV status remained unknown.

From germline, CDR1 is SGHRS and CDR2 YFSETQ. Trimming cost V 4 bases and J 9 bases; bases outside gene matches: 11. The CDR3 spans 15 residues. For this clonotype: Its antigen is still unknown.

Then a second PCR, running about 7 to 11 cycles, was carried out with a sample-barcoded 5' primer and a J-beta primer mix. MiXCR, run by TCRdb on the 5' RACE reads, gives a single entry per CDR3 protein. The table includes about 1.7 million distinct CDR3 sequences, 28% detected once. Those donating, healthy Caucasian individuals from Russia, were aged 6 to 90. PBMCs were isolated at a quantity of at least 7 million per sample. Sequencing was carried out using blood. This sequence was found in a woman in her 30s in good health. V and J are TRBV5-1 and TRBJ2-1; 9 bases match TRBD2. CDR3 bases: TGCGCCAGCAGCACCGGCGGGGGGGGGTTTGGTGAGCAGTTCTTC. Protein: CASSTGGGGFGEQFF.